A selection of T cell receptor beta chains follows, all from one sample in a study of CD8 T cells in Susac syndrome. TCRdb itself ran the immunoSEQ multiplex PCR reads through MiXCR, one entry per CDR3 protein. Of roughly 190,000 distinct CDR3 sequences listed, roughly 90% were seen once; the top ten hold 0.085% to 0.09%. The sample was CD4+ T cells from PBMCs. The origin of the receptors is a human donor with Susac syndrome. Each CDR3 is given with its conserved first and last residue. The D gene is left open where the match is weak. Rows may omit the clone size; those that give it use once, few, many or a size class.

D	size	J	V	DNA	CDR3
NA	NA	TRBJ2-7	TRBV6-1	TGTGCCAGCCGGTACAACTCCTACGAGCAGTACTTC	CASRYNSYEQYF
TRBD2	NA	TRBJ2-7	TRBV6-2/TRBV6-3	TGTGCCAGCAGTTACAGCGGGGGGAACTCCTACGAGCAGTACTTC	CASSYSGGNSYEQYF
NA	NA	TRBJ1-3	TRBV6-1	TGTGCCAGCAGTGAAGAACGGTTGAGCTCTGGAAACACCATATATTTT	CASSEERLSSGNTIYF
TRBD1	NA	TRBJ1-2	TRBV2	TGTGCCAGCAGGAAAGGGACAGGGACGGATGGCTACACCTTC	CASRKGTGTDGYTF
NA	NA	TRBJ2-7	TRBV15	TGTGCCACCAGCAGAGCCAGGAGCTCCTACGAGCAGTACTTC	CATSRARSSYEQYF
TRBD2	NA	TRBJ2-5	TRBV2	TGTGCCAGCAGTGAATTAGGACTAGGGTTAGCTGAGACCCAGTACTTC	CASSELGLGLAETQYF
NA	NA	TRBJ1-5	TRBV11-2	TGTGCCAGCAGCTTAGACCGCTTGAATAATCAGCCCCAGCATTTT	CASSLDRLNNQPQHF
TRBD2	NA	TRBJ2-2	TRBV6-4	TGTGCCAGCAGTGAAATTAGCGGGAGAGGTACCTACCGGGAGCTGTTTTTT	CASSEISGRGTYRELFF
NA	NA	TRBJ2-1	TRBV20-1	TGCAGTGCTCCTTTGCTTGAGGGGAGATACAATGAGCAGTTCTTC	CSAPLLEGRYNEQFF
TRBD2	NA	TRBJ2-7	TRBV6-5	TGTGCCAGCAGTTACAGGACTAGCGGGGCTGCGGGCGAGCAGTACTTC	CASSYRTSGAAGEQYF
TRBD1	NA	TRBJ1-4	TRBV28	TGTGCCAGCAGTTTAGCCGGGACAGGGGGCATCAATGAAAAACTGTTTTTT	CASSLAGTGGINEKLFF
NA	NA	TRBJ2-3	TRBV6-1	TGTGCCAGCAGTGAATCATTCGGGCTAGCGAAAGATACGCAGTATTTT	CASSESFGLAKDTQYF
NA	few	TRBJ1-3	TRBV5-1	TGCGCCAGCAGCTGGATGGGGATTGGAAACACCATATATTTT	CASSWMGIGNTIYF
NA	NA	TRBJ2-2	TRBV2	TGTGCCAGTCGCGGACATTCGACCGGGGAGCTGTTTTTT	CASRGHSTGELFF
NA	NA	TRBJ1-4	TRBV9	TGTGCCAGCAGCGTAGAAGGGAATCCTAATGAAAAACTGTTTTTT	CASSVEGNPNEKLFF
NA	NA	TRBJ2-7	TRBV7-9	TGTGCCAGCAGCCCCGGCGACTACGAGCAGTACTTC	CASSPGDYEQYF
NA	NA	TRBJ1-5	TRBV5-1	TGCGCCAGCAGCTTCGCTCCGCTCCAGCCCCAGCATTTT	CASSFAPLQPQHF
TRBD1	NA	TRBJ1-1	TRBV19	TGTGCCAGTACCGTACAGGGGGCGGTTTCAGCTTTCTTT	CASTVQGAVSAFF
NA	NA	TRBJ1-1	TRBV11-3	TGTGCCAGCAGCGCGGATCCTGATGAGAACACTGAAGCTTTCTTT	CASSADPDENTEAFF
TRBD2	NA	TRBJ2-7	TRBV20-1	TGCAGTGCTAGAGCGCTAGCGGGGGGATCTGTGGGTGAGCAGTACTTC	CSARALAGGSVGEQYF